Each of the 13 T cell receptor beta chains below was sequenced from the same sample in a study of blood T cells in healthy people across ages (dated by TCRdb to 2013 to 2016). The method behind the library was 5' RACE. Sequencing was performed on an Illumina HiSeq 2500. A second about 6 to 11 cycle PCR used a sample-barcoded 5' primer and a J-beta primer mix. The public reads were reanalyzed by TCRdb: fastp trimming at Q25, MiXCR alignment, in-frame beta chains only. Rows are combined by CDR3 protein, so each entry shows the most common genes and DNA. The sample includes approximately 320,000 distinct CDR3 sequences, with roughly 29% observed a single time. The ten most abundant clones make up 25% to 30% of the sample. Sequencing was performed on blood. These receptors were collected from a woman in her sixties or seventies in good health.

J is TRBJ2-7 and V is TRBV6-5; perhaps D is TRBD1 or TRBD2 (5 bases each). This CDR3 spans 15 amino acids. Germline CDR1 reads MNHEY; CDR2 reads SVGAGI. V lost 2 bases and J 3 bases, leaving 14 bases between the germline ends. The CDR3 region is CASSYGTPNGYEQYF. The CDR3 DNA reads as TGTGCCAGCAGTTACGGGACCCCAAACGGCTACGAGCAGTACTTC.

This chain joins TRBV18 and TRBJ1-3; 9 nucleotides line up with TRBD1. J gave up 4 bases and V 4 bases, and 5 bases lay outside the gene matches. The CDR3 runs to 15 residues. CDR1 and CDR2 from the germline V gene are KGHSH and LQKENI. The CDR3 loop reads CASSQGQGAGNTIYF. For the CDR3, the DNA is TGTGCCAGCTCACAGGGACAGGGAGCCGGAAACACCATATATTTT.

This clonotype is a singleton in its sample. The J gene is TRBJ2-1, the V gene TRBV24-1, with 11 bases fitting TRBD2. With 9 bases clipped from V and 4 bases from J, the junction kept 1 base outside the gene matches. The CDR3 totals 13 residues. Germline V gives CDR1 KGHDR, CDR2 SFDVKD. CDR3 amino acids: CATGTSGYNEQFF. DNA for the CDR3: TGTGCCACCGGGACTAGCGGTTACAATGAGCAGTTCTTC.

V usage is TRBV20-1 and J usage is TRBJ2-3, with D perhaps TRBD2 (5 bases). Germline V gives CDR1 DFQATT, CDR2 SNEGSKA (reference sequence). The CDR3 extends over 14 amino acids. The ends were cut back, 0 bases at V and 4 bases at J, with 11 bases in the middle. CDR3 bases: TGCAGTGCTAGAGATCTAGCAGGTTCAGATACGCAGTATTTT. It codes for CSARDLAGSDTQYF.

In DNA form, the CDR3 reads TGTGCCAGCAGTGAAGTGGAGGAGCAGTACTTC. Amino acid sequence: CASSEVEEQYF. The V gene is TRBV6-1, the J gene TRBJ2-7; D remains ambiguous. The germline CDR1 and CDR2 sequences are MNHNS and SASEGT. The V end lost 1 base, the J end lost 7 bases, and 5 bases lay between the germline ends. There are 11 residues in the CDR3.

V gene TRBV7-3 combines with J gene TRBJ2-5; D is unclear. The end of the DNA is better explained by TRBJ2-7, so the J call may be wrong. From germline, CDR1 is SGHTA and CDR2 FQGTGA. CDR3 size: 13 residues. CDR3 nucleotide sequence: TGTGCCAGCAGCTTAAGCCTTAACCACGAGCAGTACTTC. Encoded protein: CASSLSLNHEQYF.

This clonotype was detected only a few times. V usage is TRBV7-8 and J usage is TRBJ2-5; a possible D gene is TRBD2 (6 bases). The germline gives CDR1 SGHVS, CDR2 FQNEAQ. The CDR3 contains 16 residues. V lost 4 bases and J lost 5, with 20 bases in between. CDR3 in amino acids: CASSYVGSSYSETQYF. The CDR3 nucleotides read TGTGCCAGCAGCTACGTCGGGAGCTCTTATTCGGAGACCCAGTACTTC.

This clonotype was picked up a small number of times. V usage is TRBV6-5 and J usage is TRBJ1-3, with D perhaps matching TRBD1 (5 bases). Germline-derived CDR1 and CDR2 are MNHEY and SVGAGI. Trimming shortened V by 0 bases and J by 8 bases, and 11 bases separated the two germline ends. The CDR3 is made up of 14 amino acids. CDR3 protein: CASSYSTQGYTIYF. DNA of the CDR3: TGTGCCAGCAGTTACTCAACCCAGGGTTACACCATATATTTT.

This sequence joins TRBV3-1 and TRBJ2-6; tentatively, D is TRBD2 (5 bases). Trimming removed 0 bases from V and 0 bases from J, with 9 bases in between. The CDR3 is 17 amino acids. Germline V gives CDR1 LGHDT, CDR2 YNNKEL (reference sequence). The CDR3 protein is CASSQEGADSGANVLTF. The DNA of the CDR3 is TGTGCCAGCAGCCAAGAGGGAGCGGACTCTGGGGCCAACGTCCTGACTTTC.

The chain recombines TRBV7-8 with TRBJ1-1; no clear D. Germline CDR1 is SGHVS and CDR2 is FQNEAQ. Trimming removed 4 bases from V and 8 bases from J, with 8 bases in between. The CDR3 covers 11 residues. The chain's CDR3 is CASSSAPEAFF. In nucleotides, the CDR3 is TGTGCCAGCAGCTCCGCCCCGGAAGCTTTCTTT.

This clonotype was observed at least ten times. CDR3 in DNA: TGCGCCAGCAGCTTGGGTGGCCGTGGGGGAGGAAACAATGAGCAGTTCTTC. This sequence encodes CASSLGGRGGGNNEQFF. The chain couples TRBV5-1 to TRBJ2-5; weak D call: TRBD2 (6 bases). The end of the DNA aligns better with TRBJ2-1, so the J call may be wrong. The CDR3 sequence is 17 residues long. CDR1 is SGHRS, CDR2 YFSETQ, per germline.

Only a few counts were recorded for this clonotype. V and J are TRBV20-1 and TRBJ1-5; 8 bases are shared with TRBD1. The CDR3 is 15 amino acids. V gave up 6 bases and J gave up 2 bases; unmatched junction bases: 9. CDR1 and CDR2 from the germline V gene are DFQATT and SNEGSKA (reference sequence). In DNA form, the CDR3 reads TGCAGTGCCCAGAGAGACAGGGGAGGCAATCAGCCCCAGCATTTT. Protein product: CSAQRDRGGNQPQHF.

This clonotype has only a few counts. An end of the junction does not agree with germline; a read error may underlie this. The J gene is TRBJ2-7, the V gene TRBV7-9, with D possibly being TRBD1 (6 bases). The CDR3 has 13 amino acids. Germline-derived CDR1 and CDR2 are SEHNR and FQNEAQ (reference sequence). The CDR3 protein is CAGSLGTTYEQYF. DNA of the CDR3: TGTGCCGGCAGCCTCGGGACAACTTACGAGCAGTACTTC.